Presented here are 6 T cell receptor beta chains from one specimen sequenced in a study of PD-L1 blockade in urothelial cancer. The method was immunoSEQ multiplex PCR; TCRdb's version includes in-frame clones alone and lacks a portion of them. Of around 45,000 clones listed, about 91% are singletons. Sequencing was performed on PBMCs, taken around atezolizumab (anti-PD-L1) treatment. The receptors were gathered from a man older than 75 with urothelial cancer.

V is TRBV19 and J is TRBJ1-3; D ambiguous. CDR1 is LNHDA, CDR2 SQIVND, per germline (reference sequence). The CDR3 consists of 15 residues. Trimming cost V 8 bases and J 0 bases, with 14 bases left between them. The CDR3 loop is CASVGVGSSGNTIYF. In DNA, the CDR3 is TGTGCCAGTGTGGGCGTGGGGAGCTCTGGAAACACCATATATTTT.

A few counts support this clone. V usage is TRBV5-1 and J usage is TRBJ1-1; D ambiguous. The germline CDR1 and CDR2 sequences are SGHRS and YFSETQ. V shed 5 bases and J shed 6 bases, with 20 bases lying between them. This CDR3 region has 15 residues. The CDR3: CASSPGFGGDSEAFF. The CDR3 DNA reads TGCGCCAGCAGTCCGGGGTTCGGAGGAGACTCTGAAGCTTTCTTT. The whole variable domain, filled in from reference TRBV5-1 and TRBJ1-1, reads KAGVTQTPRYLIKTRGQQVTLSCSPISGHRSVSWYQQTPGQGLQFLFEYFSETQRNKGNFPGRFSGRQFSNSRSEMNVSTLELGDSALYLCASSPGFGGDSEAFFGQGTRLTVV.

CDR3 loop: CASSLRRPGGTQYF. CDR3 nucleotide sequence: TGTGCCAGCAGCTTAAGGCGGCCCGGTGGGACCCAGTACTTC. The chain joins TRBV7-2 to TRBJ2-5; unclear D gene. Germline V gene lookup returns CDR1 SGHTA and CDR2 FQGNSA. Trimming shortened V by 2 bases and J by 7 bases, and 14 bases separated the two germline ends. The CDR3 spans 14 residues.

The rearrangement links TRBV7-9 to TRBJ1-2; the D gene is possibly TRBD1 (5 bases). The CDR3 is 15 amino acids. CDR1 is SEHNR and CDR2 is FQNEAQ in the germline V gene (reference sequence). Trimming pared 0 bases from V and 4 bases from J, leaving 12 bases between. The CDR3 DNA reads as TGTGCCAGCAGCTTAGCTGGGGCGGAGAGCTATGGCTACACCTTC. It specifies CASSLAGAESYGYTF.

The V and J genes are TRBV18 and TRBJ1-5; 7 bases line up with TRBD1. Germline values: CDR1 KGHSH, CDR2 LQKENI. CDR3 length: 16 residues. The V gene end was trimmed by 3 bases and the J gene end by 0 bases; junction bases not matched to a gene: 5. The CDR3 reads CASSPDRSYSNQPQHF. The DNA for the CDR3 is TGTGCCAGCTCACCGGACAGGTCCTATAGCAATCAGCCCCAGCATTTT.

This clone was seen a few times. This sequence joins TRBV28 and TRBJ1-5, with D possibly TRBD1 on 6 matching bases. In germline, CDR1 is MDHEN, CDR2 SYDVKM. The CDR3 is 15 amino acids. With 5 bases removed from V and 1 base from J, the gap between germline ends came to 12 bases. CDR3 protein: CASSRPGASNQPQHF. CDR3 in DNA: TGTGCCAGCAGTCGACCAGGGGCGAGCAATCAGCCCCAGCATTTT.